This T cell receptor beta chain comes out of a study of blood T cell repertoires in COVID-19. Generated by immunoSEQ multiplex PCR, the TCRdb table keeps only in-frame clones and is missing some. The sample yields hundreds of thousands of clones, 70% to 90% seen once. In germline, CDR1 is LNHDA, CDR2 SQIVND (reference sequence). The CDR3 extends over 13 amino acids. V shed 6 bases and J shed 4 bases, with 10 bases lying between them. Sequencing used peripheral blood. This TCR derives from a young woman who had recovered from COVID-19. This chain connects TRBV19 to TRBJ1-5; D is ambiguous. The CDR3 DNA is TGTGCCAGTAGGGGGAGAGGTAATCAGCCCCAGCATTTT. Translation gives CASRGRGNQPQHF.